This T cell receptor beta chain was obtained from a study of T cells in Graves' hyperthyroidism and ophthalmopathy. TCR beta CDR3 regions were amplified from RNA. HTBI primers drove first-round RT-PCR of the TCR CDR3. One entry per CDR3 protein, called by TCRdb with MiXCR from the multiplex PCR reads. The table lists about 550,000 distinct CDR3 sequences, around 20% of them singletons, with more than 20% in the top ten. The V gene lost 7 bases and the J gene lost 6 bases, with 19 bases spanning the gap. CDR1 and CDR2 (germline): SGHVS, FQNEAQ. The CDR3 consists of 14 residues. The specimen was blood. This clonotype originated in a young man with Graves' hyperthyroidism. The chain is built from TRBV7-8 and TRBJ2-7, with D tentatively TRBD1 (6 bases). The CDR3, as DNA: TGTGCCAGCACCCCTCCGGACAGTATGAGCGAGCAGTACTTC. Its translation: CASTPPDSMSEQYF.